A few counts support the clone carrying this T cell receptor beta chain. The sample belongs to a study of T cells in Graves' hyperthyroidism and ophthalmopathy. The germline V gene encodes CDR1 SEHNR and CDR2 FQNEAQ (reference sequence). The ends were cut back, 1 base at V and 1 base at J, with 14 bases in the middle. The CDR3 sequence is 16 residues long. TCR beta CDR3 region amplification was performed from RNA transcripts. A set of HTBI primers served as the primers for a first-round RT-PCR of the TCR CDR3. TCRdb reprocessed the multiplex PCR reads via MiXCR and lists one record per CDR3 protein. This sample has 660,000 or so distinct CDR3 sequences, with just under 45% found just once.

This sequence originates from an adult man with Graves' disease, either hyperthyroidism or ophthalmopathy (not recorded which). Material: peripheral blood or thyroid tissue (not recorded which). The chain has TRBV7-9 and TRBJ2-7; a possible D gene is TRBD2 (7 bases). The DNA for the CDR3 is TGTGCCAGCAGCTTAGGGGGGGGGGGCCGGTCCTACGAGCAGTACTTC. Translation gives CASSLGGGGRSYEQYF. Full variable domain (remainder filled in from reference TRBV7-9 and TRBJ2-7): DTGVSQNPRHKITKRGQNVTFRCDPISEHNRLYWYRQTLGQGPEFLTYFQNEAQLEKSRLLSDRFSAERPKGSFSTLEIQRTEQGDSAMYLCASSLGGGGRSYEQYFGPGTRLTVT.